The clone carrying this T cell receptor beta chain was observed once. The antigen is unknown. Though nominally healthy at sampling, donors likely had unrecorded immune exposures. This specimen comes from a study of cytomegalovirus exposure and HLA in healthy donors. On the study more broadly: Researchers found that roughly 77% of 350 to 500 genotyped donors fell within the Caucasian-associated ancestry cluster. Study outcomes and limitations: As was reported, the HLA-A and HLA-B alleles of most subjects were accurately predicted from TCR beta sequences. Association of 16,951 TCR beta sequences with HLA alleles was found at 0.05 false discovery rate in a later analysis.

The PCR used 60 Vbeta and 13 Jbeta primers. Measured with immunoSEQ multiplex PCR; TCRdb has only the in-frame clones, and not every one. Here the sample spans about 250,000 clones, roughly 70% being singletons. The CDR3 covers 16 residues. Germline CDR1 LNHDA, CDR2 SQIVND (reference sequence). The junction had 12 bases not matched to a gene; V was cut back by 5 bases and J by 7 bases. The sample was PBMCs. This chain connects TRBV19 to TRBJ2-1, with 9 bases aligning to TRBD1. This clonotype originated in a female donor in good health and CMV-seronegative. CDR3 amino acids: CASSPADRGIGNEQFF. The CDR3 DNA is TGTGCCAGTAGTCCTGCGGACAGGGGAATTGGGAATGAGCAGTTCTTC.